These T cell receptor beta chains were read from a single sample in a study of Tregs in tolerant kidney transplant recipients. Generated by immunoSEQ multiplex PCR, the TCRdb table keeps only in-frame clones and is missing some. There are under 100,000 clones in the sample; 85% to 95% occur only once, and roughly 5% lies in the top ten. The sample taken for sequencing was CD8+ T cells from blood. These receptors came from a human donor in good health. The CDR3 runs from the conserved cysteine through the conserved F or W. Fields, in order: clone size, J gene, V gene, CDR3 length, D gene, CDR3 protein, CDR3 DNA. A D gene is named only where the DNA matches it firmly. Not all rows give a size; the values are once, few, many and, for expanded clones, a class.

size: .
J: TRBJ2-4
V: TRBV6-1
length: 17
D: TRBD1
CDR3: CASSGQGQGLAKNIQYF
DNA: TGTGCCAGCAGTGGCCAAGGACAGGGGTTAGCCAAAAACATTCAGTACTTC

size: .
J: TRBJ1-2
V: TRBV12-5
length: 16
D: TRBD1
CDR3: CASGLGSTGTAYGYTF
DNA: TGTGCTAGTGGTTTGGGCTCGACAGGGACTGCCTATGGCTACACCTTC

size: .
J: TRBJ2-7
V: TRBV27
length: 13
D: .
CDR3: CASSPGTSYEQYF
DNA: TGTGCCAGCAGTCCGGGGACGTCCTACGAGCAGTACTTC

size: .
J: TRBJ2-3
V: TRBV7-9
length: 15
D: .
CDR3: CASSPQGSGTDTQYF
DNA: TGTGCCAGCAGCCCACAGGGTAGTGGCACAGATACGCAGTATTTT

size: .
J: TRBJ2-3
V: TRBV15
length: 15
D: .
CDR3: CATSREGQPTDTQYF
DNA: TGTGCCACCAGCAGAGAAGGACAGCCCACAGATACGCAGTATTTT

size: .
J: TRBJ2-5
V: TRBV7-9
length: 16
D: TRBD2
CDR3: CASSLVREEHQETQYF
DNA: TGTGCCAGCAGCTTAGTACGGGAGGAACACCAAGAGACCCAGTACTTC

size: few
J: TRBJ1-5
V: TRBV9
length: 15
D: TRBD1
CDR3: CASSLTGNSNQPQHF
DNA: TGTGCCAGCAGCCTGACAGGGAATAGCAATCAGCCCCAGCATTTT

size: .
J: TRBJ2-7
V: TRBV6-1
length: 13
D: .
CDR3: CASSVDSPYEQYF
DNA: TGTGCCAGCAGTGTCGACAGCCCCTACGAGCAGTACTTC

size: .
J: TRBJ2-1
V: TRBV5-6
length: 13
D: TRBD2
CDR3: CASSWEGYNEQFF
DNA: TGTGCCAGCAGCTGGGAGGGGTACAATGAGCAGTTCTTC

size: .
J: TRBJ2-7
V: TRBV4-1
length: 17
D: TRBD2
CDR3: CASSQGTSGSGDYEQYF
DNA: TGCGCCAGCAGCCAAGGGACTAGCGGGAGCGGAGATTACGAGCAGTACTTC

size: .
J: TRBJ2-1
V: TRBV7-6
length: 15
D: .
CDR3: CASSPGGSGLNEQFF
DNA: TGTGCCAGCAGCCCAGGCGGCTCCGGCCTCAATGAGCAGTTCTTC

size: .
J: TRBJ2-2
V: TRBV4-1
length: 16
D: TRBD2
CDR3: CASSHSGGAVTGELFF
DNA: TGCGCCAGCAGCCATAGCGGGGGGGCGGTAACCGGGGAGCTGTTTTTT

size: once
J: TRBJ2-3
V: TRBV6-4
length: 15
D: .
CDR3: CASSEVGRYTDTQYF
DNA: TGTGCCAGCAGTGAGGTGGGAAGGTATACAGATACGCAGTATTTT

size: .
J: TRBJ1-5
V: TRBV19
length: 17
D: TRBD1
CDR3: CASSIAFWDRSEGPQHF
DNA: TGTGCCAGTAGTATAGCTTTCTGGGACAGGTCCGAGGGCCCCCAGCATTTT

size: .
J: TRBJ2-2
V: TRBV29-1
length: 15
D: .
CDR3: CSVERADPNTGELFF
DNA: TGCAGCGTTGAAAGGGCGGACCCGAACACCGGGGAGCTGTTTTTT

size: .
J: TRBJ1-4
V: TRBV11-2
length: 13
D: .
CDR3: CASSSLDWEKLFF
DNA: TGTGCCAGCAGCTCCCTAGACTGGGAAAAACTGTTTTTT

size: .
J: TRBJ1-2
V: TRBV2
length: 11
D: .
CDR3: CASNTDRRYTF
DNA: TGTGCCAGCAATACGGACCGTCGCTACACCTTC

size: once
J: TRBJ2-4
V: TRBV7-4
length: 15
D: TRBD2
CDR3: CASSLAGEAKNIQYF
DNA: TGTGCCAGCAGCCTCGCGGGGGAGGCCAAAAACATTCAGTACTTC

size: .
J: TRBJ1-4
V: TRBV30
length: 16
D: .
CDR3: CAWSTLDSSLTEKLFF
DNA: TGTGCCTGGAGTACTTTAGACTCCTCACTTACTGAAAAACTGTTTTTT

size: .
J: TRBJ2-7
V: TRBV4-1
length: 14
D: .
CDR3: CASSQPGGGYEQYF
DNA: TGCGCCAGCAGCCAACCCGGTGGGGGTTACGAGCAGTACTTC

size: .
J: TRBJ1-2
V: TRBV29-1
length: 13
D: TRBD1
CDR3: CSVGDRVNYGYTF
DNA: TGCAGCGTTGGAGACAGGGTAAACTATGGCTACACCTTC

size: .
J: TRBJ1-1
V: TRBV6-1
length: 15
D: .
CDR3: CASSEGRGMNTEAFF
DNA: TGTGCCAGCAGTGAAGGAAGGGGGATGAACACTGAAGCTTTCTTT

size: once
J: TRBJ2-7
V: TRBV7-9
length: 12
D: .
CDR3: CASSFSSYEQYF
DNA: TGTGCCAGCAGCTTTTCATCCTACGAGCAGTACTTC

size: .
J: TRBJ1-1
V: TRBV27
length: 16
D: TRBD1
CDR3: CASSLLRTGLDTEAFF
DNA: TGTGCCAGCAGCCTCTTAAGGACAGGGTTGGACACTGAAGCTTTCTTT

size: .
J: TRBJ1-1
V: TRBV9
length: 14
D: .
CDR3: CASSVGPVNTEAFF
DNA: TGTGCCAGCAGCGTAGGGCCGGTGAACACTGAAGCTTTCTTT

size: .
J: TRBJ2-6
V: TRBV7-9
length: 14
D: .
CDR3: CASSFRSGANVLTF
DNA: TGTGCCAGCAGCTTCCGGTCTGGGGCCAACGTCCTGACTTTC

size: .
J: TRBJ1-4
V: TRBV19
length: 12
D: .
CDR3: CATARPNEKLFF
DNA: TGTGCCACCGCGCGTCCAAATGAAAAACTGTTTTTT

size: .
J: TRBJ2-3
V: TRBV4-1
length: 15
D: TRBD2
CDR3: CASSHIGGAPDTQYF
DNA: TGCGCCAGCAGCCATATCGGGGGGGCCCCAGATACGCAGTATTTT